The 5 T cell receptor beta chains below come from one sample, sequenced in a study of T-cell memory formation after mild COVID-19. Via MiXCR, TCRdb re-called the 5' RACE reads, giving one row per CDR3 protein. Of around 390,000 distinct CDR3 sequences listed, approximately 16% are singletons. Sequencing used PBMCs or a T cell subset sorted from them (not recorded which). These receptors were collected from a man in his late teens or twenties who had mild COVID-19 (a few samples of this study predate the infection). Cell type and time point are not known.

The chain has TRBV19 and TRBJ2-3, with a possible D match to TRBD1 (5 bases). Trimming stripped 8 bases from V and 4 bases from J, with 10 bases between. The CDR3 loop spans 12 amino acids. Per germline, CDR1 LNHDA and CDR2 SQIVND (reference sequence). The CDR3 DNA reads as TGTGCCAGTTTCGACAGCCCAGATACGCAGTATTTT. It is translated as CASFDSPDTQYF.

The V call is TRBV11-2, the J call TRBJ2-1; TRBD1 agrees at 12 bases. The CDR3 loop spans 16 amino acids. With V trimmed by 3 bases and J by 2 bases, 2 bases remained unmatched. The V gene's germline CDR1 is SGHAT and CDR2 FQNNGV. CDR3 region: CASSFRDRGPYNEQFF. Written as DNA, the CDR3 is TGTGCCAGCAGCTTCCGGGACAGGGGGCCCTACAATGAGCAGTTCTTC.

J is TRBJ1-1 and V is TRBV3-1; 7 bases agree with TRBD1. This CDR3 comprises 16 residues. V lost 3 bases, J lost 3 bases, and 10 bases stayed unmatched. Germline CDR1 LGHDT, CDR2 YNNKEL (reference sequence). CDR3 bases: TGTGCCAGCAGCCACCTTCAGGGGGTACCTGACACTGAAGCTTTCTTT. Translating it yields CASSHLQGVPDTEAFF.

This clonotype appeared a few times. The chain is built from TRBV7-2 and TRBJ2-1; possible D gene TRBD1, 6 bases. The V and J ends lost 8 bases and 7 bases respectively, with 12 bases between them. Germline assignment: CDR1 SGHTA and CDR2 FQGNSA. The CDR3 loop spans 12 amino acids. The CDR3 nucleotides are TGTGCCAGCGGGTTAACAGGGAATGAGCAGTTCTTC. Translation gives CASGLTGNEQFF.

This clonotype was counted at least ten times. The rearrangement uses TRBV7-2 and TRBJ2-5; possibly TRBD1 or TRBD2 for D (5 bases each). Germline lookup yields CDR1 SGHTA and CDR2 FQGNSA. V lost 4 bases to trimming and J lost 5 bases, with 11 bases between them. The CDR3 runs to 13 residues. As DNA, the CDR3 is TGTGCCAGCAGCTCCGGGGCCACTGAGACCCAGTACTTC. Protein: CASSSGATETQYF.